The present T cell receptor beta chain was sequenced within a study of early T cells in non-severe SARS-CoV-2 infection. Ten or more counts support this clonotype. The CDR3 runs to 16 residues. Germline lookup yields CDR1 KGHSH and CDR2 LQKENI. V was trimmed by 1 base and J by 0 bases, leaving 12 bases between them. Via MiXCR, TCRdb re-called the 5' RACE reads, giving one row per CDR3 protein. The table has about 40,000 distinct CDR3 sequences, 7.9% seen once. The receptor comes from an adult who was a healthcare worker with PCR-confirmed SARS-CoV-2 infection or an uninfected control (not recorded which). The rearrangement uses TRBV18 and TRBJ1-1, with TRBD1 as a possible D gene (5 bases). The specimen was whole blood, collected at baseline. The DNA for the CDR3 is TGTGCCAGCTCACCACAGGGGAGAGGGATGAACACTGAAGCTTTCTTT. It encodes CASSPQGRGMNTEAFF. The entire variable domain, with the rest obtained from reference TRBV18 and TRBJ1-1, is as follows: NAGVMQNPRHLVRRRGQEARLRCSPMKGHSHVYWYRQLPEEGLKFMVYLQKENIIDESGMPKERFSAEFPKEGPSILRIQQVVRGDSAAYFCASSPQGRGMNTEAFFGQGTRLTVV.